The 6 T cell receptor beta chains presented below share a single source sample, sequenced in a study of beta chain features in type 1 diabetes. Study-level findings and limits: When Type 1 diabetes patients were examined, their TCRB CDR3s proved moderately but significantly shorter in all four CD4+ subsets.

Expressed TCRB transcripts were sequenced because the entire RNA isolate underwent reverse transcription. Produced via immunoSEQ multiplex PCR; TCRdb's table is partial and in-frame only. Found here are over 150,000 clones, about 9.3% of them singletons; the top ten hold approximately 0.5%. For these receptors, no antigen is known. Sequencing was carried out using central memory CD4+ T cells from blood. All receptors come from a man aged 30 to 39 with type 1 diabetes.

The chain joins TRBV29-1 to TRBJ1-1; D uncertain. The CDR3 contains 12 residues. The V end lost 4 bases, the J end lost 3 bases, and 9 bases lay between the germline ends. Germline values: CDR1 SQVTM, CDR2 ANQGSEA. The CDR3 here is CSVGGEYTEAFF. For the CDR3, the DNA is TGCAGCGTTGGGGGAGAATACACTGAAGCTTTCTTT.

This clone was detected a few times. This chain connects TRBV13 to TRBJ1-3; no definite D call. This CDR3 has 17 residues. V lost 0 bases and J 0 bases, leaving 12 bases between the germline ends. Germline CDR1 PRHDT, CDR2 FYEKMQ (reference sequence). This chain's CDR3 is CASSLGQAISSGNTIYF. CDR3 in DNA: TGTGCCAGCAGCTTAGGTCAGGCTATTTCCTCTGGAAACACCATATATTTT.

The chain recombines TRBV30 with TRBJ2-2; TRBD2 agrees at 8 bases. Germline V gives CDR1 GTSNPN, CDR2 SVGIG (reference sequence). The length of the CDR3 is 15 residues. Trimming at V came to 4 bases and at J to 6 bases, leaving 10 bases not matched to a gene. The CDR3 reads CAWTLQQAGAGELFF. CDR3 coding DNA: TGTGCCTGGACCCTACAACAAGCGGGAGCCGGGGAGCTGTTTTTT.

The chain is built from TRBV27 and TRBJ2-7, with D maybe TRBD2 (6 bases). There are 14 residues in the CDR3. The germline V gene has CDR1 MNHEY and CDR2 SMNVEV (reference sequence). Deletions cut 6 bases from V and 4 bases from J, with 16 bases between. CDR3: CASSSTLLAYEQYF. Written as DNA, the CDR3 is TGTGCCAGCAGCTCCACCCTACTAGCTTACGAGCAGTACTTC.

The chain couples TRBV5-1 to TRBJ2-3; 7 nucleotides line up with TRBD2. The CDR3 has 15 amino acids. Germline V gives CDR1 SGHRS, CDR2 YFSETQ. J was trimmed by 2 bases and V by 8 bases; bases with no gene match: 11. For the CDR3, the DNA is TGCGCCAGTCGTCTAGCGGCGCTTATCACAGATACGCAGTATTTT. It encodes CASRLAALITDTQYF.

The J gene is TRBJ2-1, the V gene TRBV7-3; a weak D match, TRBD2 (7 bases). CDR1 and CDR2 (germline): SGHTA, FQGTGA. The CDR3 consists of 16 residues. V was clipped by 5 bases and J by 11 bases, with 25 bases between them. CDR3 coding DNA: TGTGCCAGCAGCCCCCTGGGGGCGGGAGAAGGAATGAAGCAGTTCTTC. It encodes CASSPLGAGEGMKQFF.